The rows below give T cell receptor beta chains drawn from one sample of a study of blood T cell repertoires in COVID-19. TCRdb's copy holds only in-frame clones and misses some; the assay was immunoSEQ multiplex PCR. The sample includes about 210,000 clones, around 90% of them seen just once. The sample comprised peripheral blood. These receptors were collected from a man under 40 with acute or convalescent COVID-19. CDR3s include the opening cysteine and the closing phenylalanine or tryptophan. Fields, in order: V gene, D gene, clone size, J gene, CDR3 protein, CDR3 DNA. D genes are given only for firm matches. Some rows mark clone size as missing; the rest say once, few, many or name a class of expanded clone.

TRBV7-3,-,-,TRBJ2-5,CASSLLPQAAQETQYF,TGTGCCAGCAGCTTACTTCCGCAGGCAGCACAAGAGACCCAGTACTTC
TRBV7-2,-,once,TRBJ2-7,CASSLGQPYEQYF,TGTGCCAGCAGCTTAGGGCAACCCTACGAGCAGTACTTC
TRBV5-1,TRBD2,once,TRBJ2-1,CASTPGLAGGRYNEQFF,TGCGCCAGCACCCCGGGACTAGCGGGGGGGCGGTACAATGAGCAGTTCTTC
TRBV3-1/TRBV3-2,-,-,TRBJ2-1,CASRDRLFSYNEQFF,TGTGCCAGCAGGGACCGACTATTTTCCTACAATGAGCAGTTCTTC
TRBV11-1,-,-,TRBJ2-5,CASSPRRTASETQYF,TGTGCCAGCAGCCCCCGAAGGACTGCCTCCGAGACCCAGTACTTC
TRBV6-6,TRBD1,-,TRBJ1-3,CASSSSGTGFGNTIYF,TGTGCCAGCAGTTCATCCGGGACAGGGTTTGGAAACACCATATATTTT
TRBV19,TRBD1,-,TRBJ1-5,CASSIYANRGYQPQHF,TGTGCCAGTAGTATATATGCCAACAGGGGGTATCAGCCCCAGCATTTT
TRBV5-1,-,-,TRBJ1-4,CASSRGSLGNEKLFF,TGCGCCAGCAGCCGAGGGAGTTTGGGTAATGAAAAACTGTTTTTT
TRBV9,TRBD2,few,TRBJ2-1,CASSVEGAGANEQFF,TGTGCCAGCAGCGTAGAAGGAGCGGGGGCCAATGAGCAGTTCTTC
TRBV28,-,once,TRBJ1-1,CASSQISGTLGTEAFF,TGTGCCAGCAGCCAGATAAGCGGGACCTTAGGCACTGAAGCTTTCTTT
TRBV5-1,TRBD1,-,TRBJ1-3,CASSGQGGYSGNTIYF,TGCGCCAGCAGCGGACAGGGGGGCTACTCTGGAAACACCATATATTTT
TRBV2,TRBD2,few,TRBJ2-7,CASSDSGVSSYEQYF,TGTGCCAGCAGTGATAGCGGGGTAAGCTCCTACGAGCAGTACTTC
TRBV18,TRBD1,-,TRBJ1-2,CASSGTGGGYTF,TGTGCCAGCTCCGGGACAGGAGGCGGCTACACCTTC
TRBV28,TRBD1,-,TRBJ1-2,CASKTTGNYGYTF,TGTGCCAGCAAAACGACAGGGAACTATGGCTACACCTTC
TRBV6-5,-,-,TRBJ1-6,CASRPVLPSPLHF,TGTGCCAGCAGGCCGGTTCTCCCTTCACCCCTCCACTTT
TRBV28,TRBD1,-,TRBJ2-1,CASTRGGTGIYNEQFF,TGTGCCAGCACTCGCGGCGGGACAGGGATCTACAATGAGCAGTTCTTC
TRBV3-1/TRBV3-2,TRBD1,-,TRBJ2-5,CATNGQGAGETQYF,TGTGCCACGAACGGACAGGGGGCAGGAGAGACCCAGTACTTC
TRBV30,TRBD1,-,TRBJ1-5,CAWSGRTGSNQPQHF,TGTGCCTGGAGTGGTCGGACAGGTAGCAATCAGCCCCAGCATTTT
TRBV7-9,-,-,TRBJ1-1,CASSLVLGSNTEAFF,TGTGCCAGCAGCTTAGTATTAGGGAGTAACACTGAAGCTTTCTTT
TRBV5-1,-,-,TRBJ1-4,CASSLSMGPDEKLFF,TGCGCCAGCAGCTTGAGTATGGGGCCTGATGAAAAACTGTTTTTT
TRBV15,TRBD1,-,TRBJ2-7,CATSSTGTGGEQYF,TGTGCCACCAGCAGTACCGGGACAGGGGGCGAGCAGTACTTC
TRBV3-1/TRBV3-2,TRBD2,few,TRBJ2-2,CASSLGLARNTGELFF,TGTGCCAGCAGCCTGGGACTAGCGAGGAACACCGGGGAGCTGTTTTTT
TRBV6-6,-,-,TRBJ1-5,CASKEGNQPQHF,TGTGCCAGCAAGGAGGGCAATCAGCCCCAGCATTTT
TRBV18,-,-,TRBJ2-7,CASSPGHRDEQYF,TGTGCCAGCTCACCCGGGCACAGGGACGAGCAGTACTTC
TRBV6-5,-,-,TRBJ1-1,CASRSSGLNTEAFF,TGTGCCAGCAGGTCAAGTGGCTTGAACACTGAAGCTTTCTTT
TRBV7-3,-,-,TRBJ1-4,CASSKKTARYDNEKLFF,TGTGCCAGCAGCAAGAAGACAGCCCGTTATGATAATGAAAAACTGTTTTTT
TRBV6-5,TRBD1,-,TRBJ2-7,CASSYTLVSGGEQYF,TGTGCCAGCAGTTACACTTTAGTATCAGGGGGCGAGCAGTACTTC
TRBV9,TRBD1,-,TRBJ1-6,CASSPGTDYNSPLHF,TGTGCCAGCAGCCCCGGGACAGATTATAATTCACCCCTCCACTTT
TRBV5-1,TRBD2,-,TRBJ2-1,CASISVAGVNNEQFF,TGCGCCAGCATATCCGTTGCGGGGGTAAACAATGAGCAGTTCTTC
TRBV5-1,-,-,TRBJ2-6,CASSLAPGSGANVLTF,TGCGCCAGCAGCTTGGCACCGGGTTCAGGGGCCAACGTCCTGACTTTC
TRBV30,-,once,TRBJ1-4,CAWSEWELGGKLFF,TGTGCCTGGAGTGAGTGGGAGCTAGGGGGAAAACTGTTTTTT
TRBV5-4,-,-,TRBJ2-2,CASSGPFQGSGELFF,TGTGCCAGCAGCGGTCCTTTTCAGGGGTCCGGGGAGCTGTTTTTT
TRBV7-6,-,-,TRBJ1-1,CASTNTGGRNTEAFF,TGTGCCAGCACAAATACTGGCGGCAGGAACACTGAAGCTTTCTTT
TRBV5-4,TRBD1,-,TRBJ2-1,CASTPGQGSYNEQFF,TGTGCCAGCACTCCCGGACAGGGCTCCTACAATGAGCAGTTCTTC
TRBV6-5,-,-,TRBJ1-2,CASSLGQSLGYTF,TGTGCCAGCAGCCTCGGACAGTCCCTCGGTTACACCTTC
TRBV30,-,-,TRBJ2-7,CACAGWKAGEQYF,TGTGCCTGCGCCGGGTGGAAGGCGGGCGAGCAGTACTTC
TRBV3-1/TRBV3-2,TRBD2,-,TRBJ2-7,CASSQESGGRFF,TGTGCCAGCAGCCAAGAATCTGGCGGGAGGTTCTTC
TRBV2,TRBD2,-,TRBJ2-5,CASSSRSSGVGETQYF,TGTGCCAGCAGTTCACGGTCTAGCGGGGTAGGAGAGACCCAGTACTTC
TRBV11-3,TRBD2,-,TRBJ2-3,CASSPGTSGQVSTDTQYF,TGTGCCAGCAGCCCGGGGACTAGCGGGCAGGTTAGCACAGATACGCAGTATTTT
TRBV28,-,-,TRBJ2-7,CASSLSQVGEQYF,TGTGCCAGCAGTTTATCACAGGTAGGCGAGCAGTACTTC
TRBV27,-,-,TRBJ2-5,CASSFPRVQETQYF,TGTGCCAGCAGTTTCCCCAGGGTCCAAGAGACCCAGTACTTC
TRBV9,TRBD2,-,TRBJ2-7,CASSVVRAGGPEEQYF,TGTGCCAGCAGCGTAGTTAGGGCGGGAGGGCCGGAGGAGCAGTACTTC
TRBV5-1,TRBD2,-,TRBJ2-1,CASSLTSGNSYNEQFF,TGCGCCAGCAGCTTGACAAGCGGGAACTCCTACAATGAGCAGTTCTTC
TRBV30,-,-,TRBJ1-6,CATFPSSSYNSPLHF,TGTGCTACCTTCCCGTCGAGCTCCTATAATTCACCCCTCCACTTT
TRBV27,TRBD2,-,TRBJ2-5,CASSPLGGGEETQYF,TGTGCCAGCAGTCCACTCGGCGGGGGAGAAGAGACCCAGTACTTC
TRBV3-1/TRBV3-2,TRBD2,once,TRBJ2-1,CASGGLAELYNEQFF,TGTGCCAGCGGGGGACTAGCGGAGTTATACAATGAGCAGTTCTTC